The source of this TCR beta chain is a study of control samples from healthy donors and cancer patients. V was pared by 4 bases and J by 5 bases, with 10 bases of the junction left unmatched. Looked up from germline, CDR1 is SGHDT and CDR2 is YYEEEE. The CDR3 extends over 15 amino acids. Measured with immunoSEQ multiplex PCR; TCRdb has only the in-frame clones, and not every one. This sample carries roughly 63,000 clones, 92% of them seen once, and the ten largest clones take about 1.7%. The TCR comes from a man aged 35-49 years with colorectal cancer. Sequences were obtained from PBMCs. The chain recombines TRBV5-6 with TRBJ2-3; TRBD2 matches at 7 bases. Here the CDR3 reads CASSGVSAGVDTQYF. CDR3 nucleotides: TGTGCCAGCAGCGGAGTTAGCGCGGGGGTAGATACGCAGTATTTT.